This TCR beta chain was identified in a study of Graves' ophthalmopathy and Graves' hyperthyroidism. Study-level points and caveats: Blood shared most expanded thyroid clonotypes above 0.001 frequency.

Transcripts of RNA were the source for amplifying TCR beta CDR3 regions. First-round RT-PCR relied on HTBI primers, and a second-round multiplex PCR came next. TCRdb processed the multiplex PCR reads anew with MiXCR; each CDR3 protein has one entry. The sample lists about 740,000 distinct CDR3 sequences, 40% occurring once. This clonotype was seen only a few times. The target antigen is unknown. Relative to the germline gene, one junction end is altered; a read error may explain this. This clonotype was sampled from an adult man with Graves' ophthalmopathy. Sequenced: peripheral blood.

The DNA of the CDR3 is TGTGCCAGCAGGACCCCCGGCGCCCGTACGATCTACGAGCAGTACTTC. Encoded protein: CASRTPGARTIYEQYF. The rearrangement joins TRBV5-1 to TRBJ2-7; D is unclear. This CDR3 has 16 residues. Germline CDR1 SGHRS, CDR2 YFSETQ.